One sample yielded the 24 T cell receptor beta chains listed below, sequenced in a study of cytomegalovirus exposure and HLA in healthy donors. The study ran its PCR with 60 Vbeta and 13 Jbeta primers. Repertoires were generated with immunoSEQ multiplex PCR, while TCRdb's copy carries only in-frame clones and drops some. This table holds about 120,000 clones, around 70% found once. The sequencing sample was made of PBMCs. The receptors here all came from a man aged 30 to 45 in good health and CMV-seropositive.

Comments on this clone: An end of the junction differs from the germline gene, which may be a read error. The V and J genes are TRBV7-9 and TRBJ2-3; 8 positions agree with TRBD1. CDR1 and CDR2 from the germline V gene are SEHNR and FQNEAQ (reference sequence). The CDR3 runs 15 residues. The CDR3 DNA follows: TGTTCCAGCAGCTTTGGACAGGGCGGATCAGATACGCAGTATTTT. Translating gives CSSSFGQGGSDTQYF. Filled out from reference TRBV7-9 and TRBJ2-3, the complete variable domain reads DTGVSQNPRHKITKRGQNVTFRCDPISEHNRLYWYRQTLGQGPEFLTYFQNEAQLEKSRLLSDRFSAERPKGSFSTLEIQRTEQGDSAMYLCSSSFGQGGSDTQYFGPGTRLTVL.

This clone came up once. An end of the junction does not agree with germline; a read error may underlie this. The V and J genes are TRBV27 and TRBJ1-2; tentatively, D is TRBD1 (6 bases). CDR1 and CDR2 from the germline V gene are MNHEY and SMNVEV (reference sequence). CDR3 length equals 13 residues. In DNA form, the CDR3 reads TGTGCCAGCGGATCAGGGGTTTACTATGGCTACCCCTTC. As protein: CASGSGVYYGYPF.

This clone was picked up a small number of times. The rearrangement joins TRBV5-1 to TRBJ2-3, with D perhaps matching TRBD2 (7 bases). CDR1 is SGHRS, CDR2 YFSETQ, per germline. V dropped 0 bases and J dropped 15 bases, with 11 bases sitting between them. The CDR3 loop spans 11 amino acids. The CDR3 nucleotides read TGCGCCAGCAGCTTGGAGGGGGGGAGTTATTTT. As protein: CASSLEGGSYF.

J is TRBJ2-7 and V is TRBV19; tentative D call: TRBD1 (5 bases). Germline V lookup: CDR1 LNHDA, CDR2 SQIVND (reference sequence). The CDR3 spans 14 residues. V was shortened by 3 bases and J by 1 base, with 10 bases between the two germline ends. CDR3 loop: CASSITAGSYEQYF. Here the CDR3 DNA reads TGTGCCAGTAGTATTACCGCAGGGTCCTACGAGCAGTACTTC.

The chain uses TRBV4-2 and TRBJ2-6; 12 bases match TRBD1. The length of the CDR3 is 17 residues. Germline-derived CDR1 and CDR2 are LGHNA and YNFKEQ. V shed 4 bases and J 2 bases; nucleotides not matched to a gene: 3. CDR3 amino acids: CASSLGTGGTGANVLTF. CDR3 nucleotide sequence: TGTGCCAGCAGCCTCGGGACAGGGGGCACTGGGGCCAACGTCCTGACTTTC.

The rearrangement joins TRBV10-2 to TRBJ1-2; D may be TRBD1 (5 bases). V was clipped by 4 bases and J by 3 bases, with 18 bases between them. This CDR3 has 16 amino acids. CDR1 and CDR2 (germline): WSHSY, SAAADI. The CDR3 here is CASSAVLTDLDYGYTF. DNA of the CDR3: TGCGCCAGCAGTGCAGTACTGACAGACTTGGACTATGGCTACACCTTC.

This clone was seen just once. This chain links TRBV29-1 with TRBJ2-3; tentative D call: TRBD1 (7 bases). The CDR3 runs to 14 residues. Trimming shortened V by 3 bases and J by 4 bases, and 14 bases separated the two germline ends. Germline lookup yields CDR1 SQVTM and CDR2 ANQGSEA. CDR3 protein: CSVDETGEADTQYF. DNA of the CDR3: TGCAGCGTTGACGAAACAGGGGAGGCAGATACGCAGTATTTT.

The rearrangement joins TRBV20-1 to TRBJ2-3, with no clear D. The CDR3 sequence is 11 residues long. Germline CDR1 is DFQATT and CDR2 is SNEGSKA (reference sequence). Between the trimmed V and J ends, which lost 3 bases and 6 bases, there was a span of 7 bases. DNA of the CDR3: TGCAGTGCTAGTCCAGGCGATACGCAGTATTTT. It specifies CSASPGDTQYF.

The rearrangement uses TRBV27 and TRBJ1-4, with TRBD1 identical over 7 bases. After removal of 2 bases from V and 8 bases from J, the junction contained 8 bases not matched to a gene. CDR1 MNHEY and CDR2 SMNVEV come from the germline V gene (reference sequence). This CDR3 contains 15 residues. The CDR3 loop reads CASSLTQGRREKLFF. The CDR3 DNA follows: TGTGCCAGCAGTTTAACACAGGGGAGACGAGAAAAACTGTTTTTT.

This chain links TRBV4-3 with TRBJ2-7, with a possible D match to TRBD1 (5 bases). This CDR3 is built from 13 residues. Trimming removed 2 bases at V and 3 bases at J, with 8 bases between. Germline lookup yields CDR1 LGHNA and CDR2 YSLEER. CDR3 DNA sequence: TGCGCCAGCAGCCAACATACAGGCTACGAGCAGTACTTC. It translates to CASSQHTGYEQYF.

V is TRBV7-6 and J is TRBJ2-3; 10 bases are shared with TRBD2. The CDR3 loop spans 14 amino acids. Germline V gene data show CDR1 as SGHVS and CDR2 as FNYEAQ. V gave up 8 bases and J gave up 6 bases; unmatched junction bases: 8. The CDR3 protein is CASLRAGGTDTQYF. The DNA for the CDR3 is TGTGCCAGCCTAAGAGCGGGGGGGACGGATACGCAGTATTTT.

This sequence joins TRBV7-8 and TRBJ1-3; the match to TRBD1 covers 10 bases. The germline gives CDR1 SGHVS, CDR2 FQNEAQ. J was trimmed by 4 bases and V by 0 bases; bases with no gene match: 6. The CDR3 consists of 17 residues. The CDR3 reads CASSLAPGQGYGNTIYF. CDR3 sequence (DNA): TGTGCCAGCAGCTTAGCTCCGGGACAGGGGTACGGAAACACCATATATTTT.

V is TRBV25-1 and J is TRBJ2-7, with D possibly being TRBD1 (6 bases). The CDR3 has 17 residues. Between the trimmed V and J ends, which lost 3 bases and 2 bases, there was a span of 20 bases. CDR1 is MGHDK, CDR2 SYGVNS, per germline. The CDR3 sequence: CASSDQERQALPYEQYF. CDR3 nucleotide sequence: TGTGCCAGCAGTGACCAAGAGCGACAGGCGCTGCCCTACGAGCAGTACTTC.

This clone was picked up one time. The genes are TRBV4-1 and TRBJ1-6; D unclear. This CDR3 region has 13 residues. V was clipped by 0 bases and J by 16 bases, with 13 bases between them. Per the germline V gene, CDR1 is MGHRA and CDR2 is YSYEKL. In DNA, the CDR3 is TGCGCCAGCAGCCAAGAGGTGGAGGAAGGTCTCCACTTT. Protein: CASSQEVEEGLHF.

V usage is TRBV27 and J usage is TRBJ1-1; D possibly corresponds to TRBD1 (5 bases). This CDR3 has 14 residues. Germline CDR1 is MNHEY and CDR2 is SMNVEV (reference sequence). Deletions cut 4 bases from V and 1 base from J, with 10 bases between. The CDR3 nucleotides read TGTGCCAGCAGTTGGCGGGGGGGGAACACTGAAGCTTTCTTT. The encoded protein is CASSWRGGNTEAFF.

This sequence joins TRBV28 and TRBJ1-3, with a weak D call TRBD1 (6 bases). Per the germline V gene, CDR1 is MDHEN and CDR2 is SYDVKM. Trimming removed 1 base from V and 4 bases from J, with 11 bases in between. The CDR3 is 15 amino acids. CDR3 region: CASSLSLGAGNTIYF. For the CDR3, the DNA is TGTGCCAGCAGTTTATCTCTGGGGGCCGGAAACACCATATATTTT.

V and J are TRBV2 and TRBJ1-1, with D hard to call. In germline, CDR1 is SNHLY, CDR2 FYNNEI. CDR3 length: 12 amino acids. With 5 bases removed from V and 0 bases from J, the gap between germline ends came to 4 bases. Here the CDR3 DNA reads TGTGCCAGCAGTTTTATGAACACTGAAGCTTTCTTT. Translated, it gives CASSFMNTEAFF.

This clone showed up just a few times. The rearrangement links TRBV2 to TRBJ1-1; 7 bases fit TRBD1. Per germline, CDR1 SNHLY and CDR2 FYNNEI. J was trimmed by 8 bases and V by 7 bases; bases with no gene match: 19. The CDR3 covers 16 residues. The CDR3 bases are TGTGCCAGCACCCCGAAAAGACAGGGTCCCACTCCGGAAGCTTTCTTT. Protein product: CASTPKRQGPTPEAFF.

V gene TRBV30 combines with J gene TRBJ1-1, with D maybe TRBD1 (5 bases). The CDR3 is 14 residues long. CDR1 is GTSNPN, CDR2 SVGIG, per germline (reference sequence). V was trimmed by 0 bases and J by 7 bases, leaving 15 bases between them. The CDR3, as DNA: TGTGCCTGGAGTGTAGCCCTGACCACAGGTGAAGCTTTCTTT. It translates to CAWSVALTTGEAFF.

This clone was seen a few times. This chain links TRBV30 with TRBJ1-5, with TRBD1 as a possible D gene (6 bases). Germline CDR1 GTSNPN, CDR2 SVGIG (reference sequence). The CDR3 is 14 residues long. The germline V and J ends were trimmed by 0 bases and 6 bases, with 12 bases remaining between them. The CDR3 spells CAWSVGGAVQPQHF. The CDR3 region has the DNA TGTGCCTGGAGTGTCGGGGGGGCAGTTCAGCCCCAGCATTTT.

The rearrangement links TRBV19 to TRBJ1-5; no clear D gene. The V end lost 3 bases, the J end lost 9 bases, and 9 bases lay between the germline ends. The CDR3 has 12 amino acids. Germline lookup yields CDR1 LNHDA and CDR2 SQIVND (reference sequence). The CDR3 spells CASSIEPGPQHF. CDR3 nucleotide sequence: TGTGCCAGTAGTATTGAGCCAGGGCCCCAGCATTTT.

The gene calls are TRBV5-5 and TRBJ2-1, with a weak D call TRBD1 (6 bases). This CDR3 is built from 14 residues. Between the trimmed V and J ends, which lost 2 bases and 1 base, there was a span of 7 bases. Germline CDR1 and CDR2: SGHKS and YYEKEE (reference sequence). The CDR3 nucleotides read TGTGCCAGCAGCTTCGGACAGTCCTACAATGAGCAGTTCTTC. Amino acid sequence: CASSFGQSYNEQFF.

This clone came up a few times. The chain recombines TRBV5-1 with TRBJ1-4, with 7 bases lining up with TRBD1. The germline V gene encodes CDR1 SGHRS and CDR2 YFSETQ. This CDR3 comprises 14 residues. Trimming at V came to 2 bases and at J to 8 bases, leaving 6 bases not matched to a gene. The CDR3 DNA is TGCGCCAGCAGCTTACAGGGGAACGGGGAAAAACTGTTTTTT. Translated, it gives CASSLQGNGEKLFF.

The CDR3 DNA reads TGTGCCAGCAGCTTAAGGGTTGGAGGGGGCACCGACGAGCAGTACTTC. Translation gives CASSLRVGGGTDEQYF. The J gene is TRBJ2-7, the V gene TRBV7-2; weak D call: TRBD1 (7 bases). V lost 2 bases, J lost 5 bases, and 19 bases lay in between. This CDR3 spans 16 amino acids. Germline loops: CDR1 SGHTA, CDR2 FQGNSA.